This T cell receptor (beta chain) was recovered during a study of a mutant IDH1 vaccine in newly diagnosed glioma. Notes on this clone: Its antigen remains unknown.

V was pared by 3 bases and J by 0 bases, with 11 bases of the junction left unmatched. The CDR3 contains 19 residues. Germline lookup yields CDR1 MGHRA and CDR2 YSYEKL. The protocol was immunoSEQ multiplex PCR, while the TCRdb copy is restricted to in-frame clones and leaves out a portion. There are tens of thousands of clones in the sample; 76% occur only once, and roughly 5% lies in the top ten. The time point is: week 47, end of study. Vaccination comprised doses that each held 300 ug of mutant IDH1 20-mer peptide, plus topical imiquimod. Patients underwent eight vaccinations, which took place in weeks 1, 3, 5, 7, 11, 15, 19 and 23.

This clonotype was sampled from a woman in her 40s with glioma. Some clones in this sample may be carry-over from other donors' samples. The source was PBMCs, collected from a glioma patient whose treatment included an IDH1 peptide vaccine. The chain has TRBV4-1 and TRBJ1-6; TRBD1 matches at 7 bases. The CDR3 protein is CASSQRGLGGSSYNSPLHF. For the CDR3, the DNA is TGCGCCAGCAGCCAGAGAGGGCTAGGGGGCAGCTCCTATAATTCACCCCTCCACTTT.